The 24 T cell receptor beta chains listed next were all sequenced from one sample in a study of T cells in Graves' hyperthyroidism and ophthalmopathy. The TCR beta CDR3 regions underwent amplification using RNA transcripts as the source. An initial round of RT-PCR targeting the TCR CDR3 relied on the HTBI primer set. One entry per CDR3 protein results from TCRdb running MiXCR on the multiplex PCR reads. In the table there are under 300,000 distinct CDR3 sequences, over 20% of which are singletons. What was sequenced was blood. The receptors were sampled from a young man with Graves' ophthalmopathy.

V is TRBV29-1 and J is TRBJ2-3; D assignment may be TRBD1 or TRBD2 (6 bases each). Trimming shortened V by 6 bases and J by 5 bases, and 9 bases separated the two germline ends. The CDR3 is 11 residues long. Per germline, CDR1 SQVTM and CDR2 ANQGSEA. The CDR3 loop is CSVGGGDTQYF. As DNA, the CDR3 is TGCAGCGTCGGAGGGGGAGATACGCAGTATTTT.

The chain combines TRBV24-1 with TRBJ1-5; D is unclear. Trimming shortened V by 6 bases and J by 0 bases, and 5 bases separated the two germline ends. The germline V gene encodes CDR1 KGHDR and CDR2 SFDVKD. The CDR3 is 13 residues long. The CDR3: CATSLSSNQPQHF. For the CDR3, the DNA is TGTGCCACCAGTCTTTCTAGCAATCAGCCCCAGCATTTT.

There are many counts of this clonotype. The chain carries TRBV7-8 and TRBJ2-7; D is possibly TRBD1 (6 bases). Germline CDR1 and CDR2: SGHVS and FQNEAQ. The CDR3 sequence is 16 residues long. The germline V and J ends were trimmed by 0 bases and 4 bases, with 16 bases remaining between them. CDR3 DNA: TGTGCCAGCAGCTTAGCGAAAACAGGGCGAGGTTACGAGCAGTACTTC. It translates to CASSLAKTGRGYEQYF.

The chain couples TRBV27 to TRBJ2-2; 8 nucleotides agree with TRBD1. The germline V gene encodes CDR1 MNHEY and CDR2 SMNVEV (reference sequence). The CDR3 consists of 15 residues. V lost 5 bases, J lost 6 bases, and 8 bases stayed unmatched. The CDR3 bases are TGTGCCAGCAGTATTCGGACAGGGTCAGCCGGGGAGCTGTTTTTT. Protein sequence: CASSIRTGSAGELFF.

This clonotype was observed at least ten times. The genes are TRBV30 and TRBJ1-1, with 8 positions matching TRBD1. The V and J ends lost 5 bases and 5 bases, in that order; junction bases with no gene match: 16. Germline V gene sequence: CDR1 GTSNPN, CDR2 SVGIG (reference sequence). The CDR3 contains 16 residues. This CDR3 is CAWGARTGTQKTEAFF. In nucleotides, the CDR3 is TGTGCCTGGGGGGCACGGACAGGGACCCAGAAGACTGAAGCTTTCTTT.

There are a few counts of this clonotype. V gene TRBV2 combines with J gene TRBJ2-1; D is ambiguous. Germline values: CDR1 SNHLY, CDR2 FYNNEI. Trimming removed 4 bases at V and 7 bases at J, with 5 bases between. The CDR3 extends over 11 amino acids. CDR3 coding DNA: TGTGCCAGCAGTGCAAGGAATGAGCAGTTCTTC. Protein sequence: CASSARNEQFF.

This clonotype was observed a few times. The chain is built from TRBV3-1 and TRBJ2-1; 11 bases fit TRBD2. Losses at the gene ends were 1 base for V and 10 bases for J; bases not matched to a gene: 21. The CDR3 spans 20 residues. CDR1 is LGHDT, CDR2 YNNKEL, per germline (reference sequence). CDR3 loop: CASSQGLTGARGIAGGEQFF. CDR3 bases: TGTGCCAGCAGCCAAGGGCTCACAGGGGCGCGTGGAATAGCGGGAGGGGAGCAGTTCTTC.

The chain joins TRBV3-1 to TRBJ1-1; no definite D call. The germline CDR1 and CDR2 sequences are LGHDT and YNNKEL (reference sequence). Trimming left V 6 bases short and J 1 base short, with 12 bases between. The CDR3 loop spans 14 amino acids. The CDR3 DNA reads TGTGCCAGCAGGGGCGACGACGGGAACACTGAAGCTTTCTTT. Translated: CASRGDDGNTEAFF.

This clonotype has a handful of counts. The CDR3 bases are TGTGCCAGCAGCCGGACTATGAGATCAGATACGCAGTATTTT. This gives the protein CASSRTMRSDTQYF. The chain carries TRBV7-6 and TRBJ2-3; D may be TRBD2 (6 bases). The CDR3 extends over 14 amino acids. V shed 5 bases and J shed 4 bases, with 13 bases lying between them. Per the germline V gene, CDR1 is SGHVS and CDR2 is FNYEAQ.

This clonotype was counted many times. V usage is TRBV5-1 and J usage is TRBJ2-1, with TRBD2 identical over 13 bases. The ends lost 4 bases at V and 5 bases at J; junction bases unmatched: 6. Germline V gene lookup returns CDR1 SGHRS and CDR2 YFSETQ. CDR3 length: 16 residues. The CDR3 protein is CASSPGTSGNNNEQFF. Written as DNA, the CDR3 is TGCGCCAGCAGCCCAGGGACTAGCGGGAATAACAATGAGCAGTTCTTC.

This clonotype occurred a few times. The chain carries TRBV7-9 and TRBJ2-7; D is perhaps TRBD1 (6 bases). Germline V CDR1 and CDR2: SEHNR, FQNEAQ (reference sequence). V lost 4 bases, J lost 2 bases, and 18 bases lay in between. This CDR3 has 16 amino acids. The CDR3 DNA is TGTGCCAGCAGCTCTGGACCCGGGACATTCCCCTACGAGCAGTACTTC. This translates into CASSSGPGTFPYEQYF.

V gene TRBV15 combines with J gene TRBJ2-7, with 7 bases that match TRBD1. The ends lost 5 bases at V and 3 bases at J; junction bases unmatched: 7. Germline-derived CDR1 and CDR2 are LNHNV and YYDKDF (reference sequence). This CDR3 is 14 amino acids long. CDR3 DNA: TGTGCCACCAGCGAACAGGGGAGCGGCTACGAGCAGTACTTC. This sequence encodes CATSEQGSGYEQYF.

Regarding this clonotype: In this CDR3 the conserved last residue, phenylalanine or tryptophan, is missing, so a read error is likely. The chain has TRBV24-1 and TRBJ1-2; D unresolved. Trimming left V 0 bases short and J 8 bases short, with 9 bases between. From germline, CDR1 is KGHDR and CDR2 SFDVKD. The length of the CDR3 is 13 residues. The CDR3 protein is CATSDLRGSGYTS. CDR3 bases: TGTGCCACCAGTGATTTGCGAGGGAGCGGCTACACCTCC.

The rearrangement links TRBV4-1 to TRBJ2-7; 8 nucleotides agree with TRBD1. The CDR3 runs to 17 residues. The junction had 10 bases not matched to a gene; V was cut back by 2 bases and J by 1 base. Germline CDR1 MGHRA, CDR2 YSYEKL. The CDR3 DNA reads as TGCGCCAGCAGCCAAAGATCCGGGACAGGTCCTTCCTACGAGCAGTACTTC. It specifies CASSQRSGTGPSYEQYF.

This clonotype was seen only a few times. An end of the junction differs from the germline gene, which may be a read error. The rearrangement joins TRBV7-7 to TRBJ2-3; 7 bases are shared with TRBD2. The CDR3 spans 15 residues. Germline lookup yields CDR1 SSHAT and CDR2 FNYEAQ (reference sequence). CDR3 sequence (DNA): TGTGCTAGCAGCTTTTCGACTAGCCTCACAGATACGCAGTATTTT. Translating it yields CASSFSTSLTDTQYF.

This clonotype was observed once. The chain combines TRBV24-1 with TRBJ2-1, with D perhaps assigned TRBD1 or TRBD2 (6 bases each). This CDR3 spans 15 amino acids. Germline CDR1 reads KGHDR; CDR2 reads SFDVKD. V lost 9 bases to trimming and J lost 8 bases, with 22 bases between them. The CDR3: CATRRASGALDEQFF. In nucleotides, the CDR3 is TGTGCCACCCGTAGGGCCTCGGGGGCGCTTGATGAGCAGTTCTTC.

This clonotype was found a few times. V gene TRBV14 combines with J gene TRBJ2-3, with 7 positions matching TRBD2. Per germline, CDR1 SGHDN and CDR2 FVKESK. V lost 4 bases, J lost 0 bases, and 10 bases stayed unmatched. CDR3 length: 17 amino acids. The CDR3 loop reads CASSLDWRGTSTDTQYF. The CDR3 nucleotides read TGTGCCAGCAGCCTAGACTGGCGGGGGACTAGCACAGATACGCAGTATTTT.

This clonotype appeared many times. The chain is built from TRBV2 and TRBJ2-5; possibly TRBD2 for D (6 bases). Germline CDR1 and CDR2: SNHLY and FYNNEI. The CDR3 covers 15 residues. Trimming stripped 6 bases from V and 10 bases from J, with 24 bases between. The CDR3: CASRTTLLAPGGQYF. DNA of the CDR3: TGTGCCAGCAGAACCACCCTTCTAGCTCCCGGGGGCCAGTACTTC.

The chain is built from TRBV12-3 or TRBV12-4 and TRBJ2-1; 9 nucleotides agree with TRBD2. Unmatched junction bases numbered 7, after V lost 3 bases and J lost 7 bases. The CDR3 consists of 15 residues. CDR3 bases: TGTGCCAGCAGTTTGGCGGGAGGGCCGAAAAATGAGCAGTTCTTC. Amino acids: CASSLAGGPKNEQFF.

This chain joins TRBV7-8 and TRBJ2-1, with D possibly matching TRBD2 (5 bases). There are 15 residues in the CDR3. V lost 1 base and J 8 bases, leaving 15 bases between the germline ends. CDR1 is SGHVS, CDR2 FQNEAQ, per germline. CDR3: CASSLGSERAHEQFF. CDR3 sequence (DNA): TGTGCCAGCAGCTTAGGATCAGAGAGGGCCCATGAGCAGTTCTTC.

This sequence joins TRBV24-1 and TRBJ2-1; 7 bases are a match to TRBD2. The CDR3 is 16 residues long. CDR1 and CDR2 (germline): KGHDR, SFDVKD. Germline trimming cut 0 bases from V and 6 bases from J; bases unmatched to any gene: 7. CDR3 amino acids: CATSDLVRGRGNEQFF. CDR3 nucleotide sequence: TGTGCCACCAGTGATTTGGTCCGCGGGAGAGGCAATGAGCAGTTCTTC.

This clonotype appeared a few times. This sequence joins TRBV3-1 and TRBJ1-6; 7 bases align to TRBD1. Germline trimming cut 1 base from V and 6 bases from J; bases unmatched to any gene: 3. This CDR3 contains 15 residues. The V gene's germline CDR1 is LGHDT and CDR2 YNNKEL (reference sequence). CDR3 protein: CASSQGNRGNSPLHF. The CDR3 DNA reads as TGTGCCAGCAGCCAAGGAAACAGGGGTAATTCACCCCTCCACTTT.

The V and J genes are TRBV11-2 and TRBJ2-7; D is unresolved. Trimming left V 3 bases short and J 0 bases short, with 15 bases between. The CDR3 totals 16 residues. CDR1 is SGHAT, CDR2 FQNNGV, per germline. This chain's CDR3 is CASSFGVGKFSYEQYF. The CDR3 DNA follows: TGTGCCAGCAGCTTTGGGGTAGGGAAATTCTCCTACGAGCAGTACTTC.

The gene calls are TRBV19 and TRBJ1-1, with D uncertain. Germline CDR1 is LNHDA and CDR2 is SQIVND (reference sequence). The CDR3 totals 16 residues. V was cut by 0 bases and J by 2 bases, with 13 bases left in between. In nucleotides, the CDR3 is TGTGCCAGTAGTATAGATTTCAGCCTGGTAAACACTGAAGCTTTCTTT. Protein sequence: CASSIDFSLVNTEAFF. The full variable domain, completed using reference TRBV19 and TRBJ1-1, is DGGITQSPKYLFRKEGQNVTLSCEQNLNHDAMYWYRQDPGQGLRLIYYSQIVNDFQKGDIAEGYSVSREKKESFPLTVTSAQKNPTAFYLCASSIDFSLVNTEAFFGQGTRLTVV.